The subject of this entry is one T cell receptor beta chain. Generated by immunoSEQ multiplex PCR, the TCRdb table keeps only in-frame clones and is missing some. The sample has under 95,000 clones, approximately 93% seen once. This entry is derived from a study of cytomegalovirus exposure and HLA in healthy donors. The ends were cut back, 0 bases at V and 5 bases at J, with 11 bases in the middle. Germline loops: CDR1 SGHRS, CDR2 YFSETQ. The CDR3 sequence is 14 residues long. The receptor was derived from a woman aged 18-29 years in good health and CMV-seronegative. The sequenced sample was PBMCs. The gene calls are TRBV5-1 and TRBJ1-1; no clear D. CDR3 DNA sequence: TGCGCCAGCAGCTTGGGCGGGTTCGGGACTGAAGCTTTCTTT. Translation gives CASSLGGFGTEAFF.